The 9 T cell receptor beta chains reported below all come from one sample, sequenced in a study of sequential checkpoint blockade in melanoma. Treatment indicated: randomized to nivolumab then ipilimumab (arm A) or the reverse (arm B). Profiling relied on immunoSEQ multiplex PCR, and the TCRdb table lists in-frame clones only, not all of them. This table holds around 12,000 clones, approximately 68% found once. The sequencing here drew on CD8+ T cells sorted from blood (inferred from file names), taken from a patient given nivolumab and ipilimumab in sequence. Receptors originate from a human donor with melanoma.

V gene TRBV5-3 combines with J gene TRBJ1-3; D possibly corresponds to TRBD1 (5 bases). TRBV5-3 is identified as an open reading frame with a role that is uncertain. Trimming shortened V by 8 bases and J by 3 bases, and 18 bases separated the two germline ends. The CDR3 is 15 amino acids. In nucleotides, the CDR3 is TGTGCCAGCAGCGCCGGGACGGGAGGTGGAAACACCATATATTTT. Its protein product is CASSAGTGGGNTIYF.

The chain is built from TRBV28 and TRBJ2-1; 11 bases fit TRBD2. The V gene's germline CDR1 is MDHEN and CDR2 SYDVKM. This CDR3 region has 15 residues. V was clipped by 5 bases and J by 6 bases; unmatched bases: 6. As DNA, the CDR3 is TGTGCCAGCAGTCCAGGGACTAGCGGAACCAATGAGCAGTTCTTC. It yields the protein CASSPGTSGTNEQFF.

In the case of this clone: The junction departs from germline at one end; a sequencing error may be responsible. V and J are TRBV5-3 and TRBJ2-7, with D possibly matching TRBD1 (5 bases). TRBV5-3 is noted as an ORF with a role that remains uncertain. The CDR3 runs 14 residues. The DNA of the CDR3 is TGTGCCAGCAGCTTAAGGGCCAGGGCCTACGAGCAGTACTTC. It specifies CASSLRARAYEQYF.

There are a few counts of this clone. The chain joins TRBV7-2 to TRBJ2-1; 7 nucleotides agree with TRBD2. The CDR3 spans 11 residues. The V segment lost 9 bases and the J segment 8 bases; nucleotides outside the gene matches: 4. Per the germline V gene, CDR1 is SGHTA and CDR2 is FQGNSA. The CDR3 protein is CARMAGDEQFF. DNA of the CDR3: TGTGCCAGGATGGCGGGAGATGAGCAGTTCTTC.

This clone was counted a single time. The CDR3 sequence is CASSPASGYEQFF. In nucleotides, the CDR3 is TGTGCCAGCAGCCCAGCTAGCGGCTATGAGCAGTTCTTC. This chain connects TRBV7-3 to TRBJ2-1, with 7 bases that match TRBD2. V trimming: 5 bases; J trimming: 8 bases; junction bases outside the gene matches: 6. The CDR3 sequence is 13 residues long. Germline assignment: CDR1 SGHTA and CDR2 FQGTGA. Full variable domain (missing parts from reference TRBV7-3 and TRBJ2-1): GAGVSQTPSNKVTEKGKYVELRCDPISGHTALYWYRQSLGQGPEFLIYFQGTGAADDSGLPNDRFFAVRPEGSVSTLKIQRTERGDSAVYLCASSPASGYEQFFGPGTRLTVL.

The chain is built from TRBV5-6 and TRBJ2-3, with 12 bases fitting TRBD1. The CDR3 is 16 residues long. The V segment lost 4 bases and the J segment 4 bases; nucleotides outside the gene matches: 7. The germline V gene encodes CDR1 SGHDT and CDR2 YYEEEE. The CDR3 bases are TGTGCCAGCAGCGACGGGACAGGGGGCCTCGCAGATACGCAGTATTTT. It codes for CASSDGTGGLADTQYF.

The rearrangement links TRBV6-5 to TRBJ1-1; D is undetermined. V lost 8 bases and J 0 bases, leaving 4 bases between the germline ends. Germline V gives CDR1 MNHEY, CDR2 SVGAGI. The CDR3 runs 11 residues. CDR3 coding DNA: TGTGCCAGCGTCTTGAACACTGAAGCTTTCTTT. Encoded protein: CASVLNTEAFF.

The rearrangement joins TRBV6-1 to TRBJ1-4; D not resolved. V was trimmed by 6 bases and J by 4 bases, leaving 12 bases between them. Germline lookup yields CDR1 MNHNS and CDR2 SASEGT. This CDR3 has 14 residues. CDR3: CASSGESDNEKLFF. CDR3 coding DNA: TGTGCCAGCAGCGGGGAATCGGATAATGAAAAACTGTTTTTT.

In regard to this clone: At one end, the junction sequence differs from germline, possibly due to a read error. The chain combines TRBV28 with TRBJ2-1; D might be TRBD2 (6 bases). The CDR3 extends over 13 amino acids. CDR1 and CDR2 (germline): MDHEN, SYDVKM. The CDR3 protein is CASRQDYPNEQLF. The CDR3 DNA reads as TGTGCCAGCAGACAGGACTATCCCAATGAGCAGCTCTTC.